Below are 22 T cell receptor beta chains sequenced from a single sample in a study of blood T cell repertoires in COVID-19. Generated by immunoSEQ multiplex PCR, the TCRdb table keeps only in-frame clones and is missing some. The sample shows more than 55,000 clones, 76% of them seen only once. Sample: peripheral blood. All receptors derive from a woman in her forties or fifties with active or convalescent COVID-19.

The chain uses TRBV24-1 and TRBJ2-3; possibly TRBD1 for D (5 bases). Trimming shortened V by 8 bases and J by 4 bases, and 6 bases separated the two germline ends. This CDR3 contains 11 residues. In germline, CDR1 is KGHDR, CDR2 SFDVKD. The CDR3 DNA reads TGTGCCACCAAAGGGGCAGATACGCAGTATTTT. It encodes CATKGADTQYF.

The CDR3 DNA sequence: TGTGCCAGCAGCCAAGATCGGGTAGCGGCAAATACGCAGTATTTT. The encoded protein is CASSQDRVAANTQYF. V and J are TRBV4-2 and TRBJ2-3; a weak D match, TRBD2 (6 bases). Germline V gene data show CDR1 as LGHNA and CDR2 as YNFKEQ. CDR3 length equals 15 residues. V lost 0 bases and J 7 bases, leaving 14 bases between the germline ends.

This chain links TRBV9 with TRBJ2-2, with a weak D call TRBD1 (6 bases). Trimming took off 5 bases at V and 7 bases at J, with 6 bases between the two ends. Germline CDR1 SGDLS, CDR2 YYNGEE. The CDR3 spans 11 residues. The CDR3 DNA sequence: TGTGCCAGCAGAGGGGGCGGGGAGCTGTTTTTT. The encoded protein is CASRGGGELFF. The whole variable domain, filled in from reference TRBV9 and TRBJ2-2, reads DSGVTQTPKHLITATGQRVTLRCSPRSGDLSVYWYQQSLDQGLQFLIQYYNGEERAKGNILERFSAQQFPDLHSELNLSSLELGDSALYFCASRGGGELFFGEGSRLTVL.

The chain combines TRBV9 with TRBJ1-6, with TRBD1 identical over 11 bases. Trimming took 0 bases from V and 10 from J; bases not matched to a gene: 3. CDR1 SGDLS and CDR2 YYNGEE come from the germline V gene. The CDR3 is made up of 15 amino acids. The CDR3, as DNA: TGTGCCAGCAGCGTAGGGACAGGGGGCCGCTCACCCCTCCACTTT. This encodes CASSVGTGGRSPLHF.

The chain couples TRBV7-8 to TRBJ1-1, with 8 nucleotides matching TRBD1. After removal of 4 bases from V and 3 bases from J, the junction contained 10 bases not matched to a gene. Germline CDR1 reads SGHVS; CDR2 reads FQNEAQ. CDR3 length: 16 residues. The CDR3 nucleotides read TGTGCCAGCAGCTCGCGGACAGGGCCCTGGGACACTGAAGCTTTCTTT. This sequence encodes CASSSRTGPWDTEAFF.

The chain carries TRBV4-3 and TRBJ2-1; 7 nucleotides line up with TRBD2. The V gene end was trimmed by 0 bases and the J gene end by 8 bases; junction bases not matched to a gene: 7. This CDR3 spans 15 amino acids. Germline values: CDR1 LGHNA, CDR2 YSLEER. The CDR3 DNA reads TGCGCCAGCAGCCAAGATAACGGGAGGTACGATGAGCAGTTCTTC. Residues: CASSQDNGRYDEQFF.

The genes are TRBV29-1 and TRBJ2-7; weak D call: TRBD1 (6 bases). In germline, CDR1 is SQVTM, CDR2 ANQGSEA. The CDR3 is made up of 15 amino acids. V gave up 4 bases and J gave up 2 bases, with 18 bases separating them. CDR3 sequence: CSVAGRTERAYEQYF. The CDR3 nucleotides read TGCAGCGTTGCTGGCCGGACAGAGAGAGCCTACGAGCAGTACTTC.

DNA for the CDR3: TGTGCCAGTAGTCCAACAGGTTACTCTGGAAACACCATATATTTT. Its translation: CASSPTGYSGNTIYF. This sequence joins TRBV19 and TRBJ1-3, with D possibly being TRBD1 (5 bases). Deletions cut 5 bases from V and 0 bases from J, with 11 bases between. Germline-derived CDR1 and CDR2 are LNHDA and SQIVND (reference sequence). The CDR3 is 15 residues long.

The gene calls are TRBV12-3 or TRBV12-4 and TRBJ2-5; D not resolved. This CDR3 region has 13 residues. The V end lost 7 bases, the J end lost 4 bases, and 13 bases lay between the germline ends. The CDR3 coding sequence is TGTGCCAGCACTCTGGCAGCGTCAGAGACCCAGTACTTC. It encodes CASTLAASETQYF.

Comment on this clone: The same CDR3 can be traced to other DNA sequences in this sample. The CDR3 reads CASSLPGQETQYF. The CDR3 bases are TGTGCCAGCAGCTTGCCAGGGCAAGAGACCCAGTACTTC. V is TRBV5-5 and J is TRBJ2-5, with D maybe TRBD1 (5 bases). The germline V and J ends were trimmed by 1 base and 2 bases, with 6 bases remaining between them. The CDR3 consists of 13 residues. Germline lookup yields CDR1 SGHKS and CDR2 YYEKEE (reference sequence).

The J gene is TRBJ1-2, the V gene TRBV18; possibly TRBD1 for D (5 bases). The germline V gene encodes CDR1 KGHSH and CDR2 LQKENI. The CDR3 sequence is 12 residues long. V shed 6 bases and J shed 2 bases, with 7 bases lying between them. The CDR3 loop reads CASSGRNYGYTF. DNA for the CDR3: TGTGCCAGCTCGGGGCGGAACTATGGCTACACCTTC.

The chain links TRBV7-2 to TRBJ2-4; TRBD2 is a possible D gene (6 bases). This CDR3 is built from 19 residues. Trimming removed 5 bases at V and 0 bases at J, with 23 bases between. Per the germline V gene, CDR1 is SGHTA and CDR2 is FQGNSA. CDR3 amino acids: CASSPRSGTGPLAKNIQYF. Written as DNA, the CDR3 is TGTGCCAGCAGCCCTCGTTCCGGGACTGGACCCCTAGCCAAAAACATTCAGTACTTC.

Concerning this clone: The identical CDR3 is also encoded by other nucleotide sequences in the sample. The V and J genes are TRBV10-3 and TRBJ1-1, with unresolved D. V was clipped by 0 bases and J by 4 bases, with 6 bases between them. Germline V gene lookup returns CDR1 ENHRY and CDR2 SYGVKD. The CDR3 extends over 13 amino acids. CDR3 amino acids: CAISESASTEAFF. Here the CDR3 DNA reads TGTGCCATCAGTGAGTCAGCGTCCACTGAAGCTTTCTTT.

This clone occurred a few times. V and J are TRBV6-5 and TRBJ1-1; D is undetermined. The CDR3 runs 14 residues. V was pared by 6 bases and J by 1 base, with 12 bases between. Germline V lookup: CDR1 MNHEY, CDR2 SVGAGI. CDR3 amino acids: CASRPLTGNTEAFF. In DNA, the CDR3 is TGTGCCAGCAGGCCTTTAACGGGGAACACTGAAGCTTTCTTT.

This clone is labeled as medium-sized. The chain combines TRBV5-6 with TRBJ2-1; D call uncertain. V gave up 1 base and J gave up 8 bases, with 19 bases separating them. The CDR3 has 16 residues. Per the germline V gene, CDR1 is SGHDT and CDR2 is YYEEEE. In nucleotides, the CDR3 is TGTGCCAGCAGCTTGTTGGGTTCTACTAACTGGGATGAGCAGTTCTTC. Amino acid sequence: CASSLLGSTNWDEQFF.

The V gene is TRBV27, the J gene TRBJ1-2, with 9 bases aligning to TRBD1. The CDR3 consists of 15 residues. Per germline, CDR1 MNHEY and CDR2 SMNVEV (reference sequence). V was clipped by 5 bases and J by 3 bases; unmatched bases: 7. The CDR3 nucleotides read TGTGCCAGCAGTCGGTGGGACAGGGTATACTATGGCTACACCTTC. Residues: CASSRWDRVYYGYTF.

CDR3 in amino acids: CASSFTGGANTEAFF. DNA of the CDR3: TGTGCCAGCAGTTTCACAGGGGGTGCGAACACTGAAGCTTTCTTT. The chain recombines TRBV11-2 with TRBJ1-1; 8 bases are shared with TRBD1. The ends lost 6 bases at V and 1 base at J; junction bases unmatched: 7. The V gene's germline CDR1 is SGHAT and CDR2 FQNNGV. The CDR3 covers 15 residues.

The rearrangement joins TRBV2 to TRBJ2-2; D perhaps matches TRBD1 (6 bases). Germline values: CDR1 SNHLY, CDR2 FYNNEI. The germline V and J ends were trimmed by 5 bases and 1 base, with 8 bases remaining between them. CDR3 length equals 14 residues. CDR3 in DNA: TGTGCCAGCAGTCCCAGGGGGAACACCGGGGAGCTGTTTTTT. It codes for CASSPRGNTGELFF.

The rearrangement joins TRBV19 to TRBJ1-5; 7 bases are a match to TRBD1. Germline assignment: CDR1 LNHDA and CDR2 SQIVND (reference sequence). This CDR3 is 17 amino acids long. Trimming removed 5 bases from V and 3 bases from J; junction bases left unmatched: 13. The CDR3 spells CASSVRQGNFPNQPQHF. In nucleotides, the CDR3 is TGTGCCAGTAGTGTACGACAGGGAAACTTCCCCAATCAGCCCCAGCATTTT.

This chain connects TRBV5-1 to TRBJ2-5, with TRBD1 matching over 9 bases. Germline values: CDR1 SGHRS, CDR2 YFSETQ. The CDR3 sequence is 15 residues long. The V segment lost 5 bases and the J segment 4 bases; nucleotides outside the gene matches: 9. CDR3 loop: CASSYTGGAGETQYF. In nucleotides, the CDR3 is TGCGCCAGCAGTTATACAGGGGGCGCGGGAGAGACCCAGTACTTC.

This clone is labeled medium-sized. CDR3 bases: TGCGCCAGCAGCCAAGGGGGACTTTACAATGAGCAGTTCTTC. This translates into CASSQGGLYNEQFF. This chain joins TRBV4-1 and TRBJ2-1; the D gene is possibly TRBD2 (6 bases). V was trimmed by 1 base and J by 4 bases, leaving 8 bases between them. This CDR3 is built from 14 residues. From germline, CDR1 is MGHRA and CDR2 YSYEKL.

The chain couples TRBV24-1 to TRBJ1-1, with TRBD1 as a possible D gene (6 bases). The germline V gene encodes CDR1 KGHDR and CDR2 SFDVKD. The germline V and J ends were trimmed by 2 bases and 2 bases, with 11 bases remaining between them. The CDR3 spans 15 residues. The CDR3 sequence is CATSDSGEGNTEAFF. The CDR3 coding sequence is TGTGCCACCAGTGATTCAGGGGAGGGAAACACTGAAGCTTTCTTT.